One and the same sample provided the 9 T cell receptor beta chains below, sequenced in a study of a mutant IDH1 vaccine in newly diagnosed glioma. Method: immunoSEQ multiplex PCR; TCRdb's copy keeps in-frame clones and lacks some. This repertoire shows about 52,000 clones, over 60% found once; its top ten account for around 4.7%. Antigens for these TCRs are unknown. As to time point: week 47, end of study. In every dose of vaccine, 300 ug of mutant IDH1 20-mer peptide was given alongside topical imiquimod. The sequencing used PBMCs, collected from a glioma patient whose treatment included an IDH1 peptide vaccine. The receptor set was obtained from a woman between 40 and 50 years old with glioma. Some clones in this sample may be carry-over from other donors' samples.

The gene calls are TRBV7-2 and TRBJ2-3; TRBD2 is a possible D gene (6 bases). Trimming pared 2 bases from V and 4 bases from J, leaving 22 bases between. The germline CDR1 and CDR2 sequences are SGHTA and FQGNSA. The CDR3 extends over 18 amino acids. The CDR3 loop reads CASSLRGWGLLKADTQYF. As DNA, the CDR3 is TGTGCCAGCAGCTTAAGAGGTTGGGGACTTCTTAAGGCAGATACGCAGTATTTT.

As for this clone: The junction shows a germline mismatch at one end, possibly a read error. The chain recombines TRBV7-6 with TRBJ2-3; TRBD2 matches 7 bases. The CDR3 is 16 residues long. Looked up from germline, CDR1 is SGHVS and CDR2 is FNYEAQ. The CDR3 sequence: CASSLAWGGSTDTQYF. In DNA form, the CDR3 reads TGTGCCAGCAGTTTAGCATGGGGAGGGAGCACAGATACGCAGTATTTT.

V and J are TRBV7-2 and TRBJ2-1; 14 nucleotides match TRBD2. Germline CDR1 is SGHTA and CDR2 is FQGNSA. The CDR3 covers 17 residues. V lost 4 bases, J lost 7 bases, and 9 bases stayed unmatched. DNA for the CDR3: TGTGCCAGCAGCTCCGGACTAGCGGGGGGTTTTGTAAATGAGCAGTTCTTC. Its translation: CASSSGLAGGFVNEQFF.

The chain uses TRBV6-5 and TRBJ1-2, with unresolved D. Germline CDR1 reads MNHEY; CDR2 reads SVGAGI. Trimming pared 6 bases from V and 8 bases from J, leaving 16 bases between. CDR3 length equals 13 residues. CDR3 DNA: TGTGCCAGCAGGGCACACCCCGCTCGGGGCTACACCTTC. Translating it yields CASRAHPARGYTF.

This chain connects TRBV5-6 to TRBJ2-5; unclear D gene. The CDR3 extends over 17 amino acids. Germline V gene sequence: CDR1 SGHDT, CDR2 YYEEEE. V lost 0 bases to trimming and J lost 2 bases, with 17 bases between them. This chain's CDR3 is CASSLEGHPTSQETQYF. The DNA for the CDR3 is TGTGCCAGCAGCTTGGAAGGGCACCCAACTTCTCAAGAGACCCAGTACTTC.

This clone was picked up one time. The gene calls are TRBV13 and TRBJ2-5; 7 bases match TRBD2. The germline CDR1 and CDR2 sequences are PRHDT and FYEKMQ (reference sequence). This CDR3 is 13 amino acids long. V lost 5 bases, J lost 11 bases, and 11 bases stayed unmatched. The CDR3 coding sequence is TGTGCCAGCAGCCGACGAGTCCTAGCGGAACAGTACTTC. Residues: CASSRRVLAEQYF. The entire variable domain, with the rest obtained from reference TRBV13 and TRBJ2-5, is as follows: AAGVIQSPRHLIKEKRETATLKCYPIPRHDTVYWYQQGPGQDPQFLISFYEKMQSDKGSIPDRFSAQQFSDYHSELNMSSLELGDSALYFCASSRRVLAEQYFGPGTRLLVL.

The genes are TRBV5-1 and TRBJ1-2; unclear D gene. Germline values: CDR1 SGHRS, CDR2 YFSETQ. Trimming cost V 2 bases and J 5 bases, with 19 bases left between them. There are 16 residues in the CDR3. DNA of the CDR3: TGCGCCAGCAGCTTAAGTTCGGGTACTTCTGGGTATGGCTACACCTTC. Translating it yields CASSLSSGTSGYGYTF.

This clone appeared a few times. The V call is TRBV5-4, the J call TRBJ1-4; D may be TRBD1 (5 bases). The V gene lost 2 bases and the J gene lost 8 bases, with 10 bases spanning the gap. The CDR3 has 13 residues. The germline gives CDR1 SGHNT, CDR2 YYREEE (reference sequence). CDR3 amino acids: CASSFQGEEKLFF. Here the CDR3 DNA reads TGTGCCAGCAGCTTCCAGGGTGAGGAAAAACTGTTTTTT.

The table lists this clone with a few counts. The chain links TRBV7-9 to TRBJ1-1, with D possibly matching TRBD1 (5 bases). In germline, CDR1 is SEHNR, CDR2 FQNEAQ (reference sequence). This CDR3 has 13 amino acids. The V end lost 3 bases, the J end lost 8 bases, and 13 bases lay between the germline ends. The CDR3 is CASSLSGGEEAFF. The CDR3 region has the DNA TGTGCCAGCAGCTTGTCCGGGGGGGAGGAAGCTTTCTTT.